This T cell receptor beta chain was identified in a study of cytomegalovirus exposure and HLA in healthy donors. Study-wide points: There were some public TCRs occurring in many donors, but most TCR sequences were rare. Using the classifier, cytomegalovirus status was reportedly diagnosed with high specificity and sensitivity. The authors listed 150 to 200 TCR beta chains as cytomegalovirus-associated.

Sequenced by immunoSEQ multiplex PCR; TCRdb stores in-frame clones only, minus some. The sample holds around 160,000 clones, about 90% seen once. This clone was recorded only once. Its antigen is still unknown. This CDR3 region has 15 residues. Trimming cost V 4 bases and J 4 bases; bases outside gene matches: 7. Germline loops: CDR1 SGHVS, CDR2 FNYEAQ. The chain is built from TRBV7-6 and TRBJ1-1, with 9 bases lining up with TRBD1. The TCR originated in a woman younger than 30 in good health and CMV-seropositive. The specimen was PBMCs. CDR3 region: CASSWSEGQGTEAFF. In DNA, the CDR3 is TGTGCCAGCAGCTGGTCTGAGGGACAGGGCACTGAAGCTTTCTTT.